A single sample is the source of the 7 T cell receptor beta chains below, sequenced in a study of cytomegalovirus exposure and HLA in healthy donors. With 60 Vbeta and 13 Jbeta primers, the PCR was carried out. Repertoires were generated with immunoSEQ multiplex PCR, while TCRdb's copy carries only in-frame clones and drops some. The ten top clones account for around 3.4%, within a sample of about 96,000 clones. Sequenced input: PBMCs. The receptors shown here come from a woman in her twenties or thirties in good health and CMV-seronegative.

The J gene is TRBJ1-3, the V gene TRBV28; 7 bases are shared with TRBD1. V gave up 2 bases and J gave up 4 bases; unmatched junction bases: 5. The CDR3 spans 15 residues. CDR1 and CDR2 (germline): MDHEN, SYDVKM. The CDR3 DNA reads as TGTGCCAGCAGTTTAGTACAGGGGCCAGGAAACACCATATATTTT. It is translated as CASSLVQGPGNTIYF.

This chain links TRBV4-2 with TRBJ2-2; 9 nucleotides match TRBD2. The CDR3 covers 19 residues. V lost 1 base and J lost 5; bases outside the gene matches: 14. In germline, CDR1 is LGHNA, CDR2 YNFKEQ. CDR3 DNA: TGTGCCAGCAGCCAAGGGGGGTTAGGGCGGGAGGGAACGACCGGGGAGCTGTTTTTT. Protein product: CASSQGGLGREGTTGELFF.

The chain uses TRBV7-2 and TRBJ1-2; 7 nucleotides line up with TRBD1. V was pared by 1 base and J by 5 bases, with 4 bases of the junction left unmatched. The germline V gene has CDR1 SGHTA and CDR2 FQGNSA. The CDR3 length is 14 residues. This CDR3 is CASSLDGRGYGYTF. The CDR3 DNA follows: TGTGCCAGCAGCTTAGATGGCAGGGGGTATGGCTACACCTTC.

The rearrangement joins TRBV28 to TRBJ2-5; D unresolved. The germline CDR1 and CDR2 sequences are MDHEN and SYDVKM. Trimming shortened V by 5 bases and J by 1 base, and 14 bases separated the two germline ends. There are 15 residues in the CDR3. The CDR3 nucleotides read TGTGCCAGCAGTCCCCTAGAGTTCGGCCAAGAGACCCAGTACTTC. This encodes CASSPLEFGQETQYF.

The chain uses TRBV29-1 and TRBJ2-5; TRBD1 aligns across 7 bases. Germline CDR1 SQVTM, CDR2 ANQGSEA. The CDR3 is 12 amino acids. V gave up 7 bases and J gave up 2 bases; unmatched junction bases: 4. The DNA of the CDR3 is TGCAGCGAGAGACAGGGACAAGAGACCCAGTACTTC. As protein: CSERQGQETQYF.

The chain joins TRBV15 to TRBJ1-2; perhaps TRBD1 as D (5 bases). Trimming stripped 3 bases from V and 5 bases from J, with 7 bases between. The CDR3 has 12 residues. Germline V gives CDR1 LNHNV, CDR2 YYDKDF (reference sequence). This chain's CDR3 is CATSRQGYGYTF. CDR3 sequence (DNA): TGTGCCACCAGCAGGCAGGGATATGGCTACACCTTC.

The rearrangement uses TRBV6-5 and TRBJ2-5, with TRBD1 matching 11 bases. Looked up from germline, CDR1 is MNHEY and CDR2 is SVGAGI. The CDR3 consists of 14 residues. J gave up 5 bases and V 8 bases, and 7 bases lay outside the gene matches. CDR3 nucleotides: TGTGCCAGCGGAGGACAGGGGGCTGTCGAGACCCAGTACTTC. It codes for CASGGQGAVETQYF.